This T cell receptor beta chain comes out of a study of blood T cell repertoires in COVID-19. Across the whole study: Sites across the United States, Italy and Spain contributed samples from acute and convalescent COVID-19. The analysed material was cDNA or gDNA that came from T cells, B-cell-depleted T cells, or PBMCs.

As originally analysed: Estimation of nucleated cell counts relied on the amplification of reference gene primers. Generated by immunoSEQ multiplex PCR, the TCRdb table keeps only in-frame clones and is missing some. That table furnishes V, J and clone size, whereas the DNA furnished D and trimming. The table records 450,000 to 500,000 clones, over 75% of them present only once. CDR3 length: 15 residues. V lost 3 bases and J lost 3, with 17 bases in between. CDR1 is DFQATT and CDR2 is SNEGSKA in the germline V gene (reference sequence). This chain joins TRBV20-1 and TRBJ1-1; D unclear. Sequencing was done on a sample of peripheral blood. This clonotype was obtained from a human donor in a cohort sampled during active COVID-19. As DNA, the CDR3 is TGCAGTGCTAGTCCGTACAGACGGCGGGACACTGAAGCTTTCTTT. As protein: CSASPYRRRDTEAFF.